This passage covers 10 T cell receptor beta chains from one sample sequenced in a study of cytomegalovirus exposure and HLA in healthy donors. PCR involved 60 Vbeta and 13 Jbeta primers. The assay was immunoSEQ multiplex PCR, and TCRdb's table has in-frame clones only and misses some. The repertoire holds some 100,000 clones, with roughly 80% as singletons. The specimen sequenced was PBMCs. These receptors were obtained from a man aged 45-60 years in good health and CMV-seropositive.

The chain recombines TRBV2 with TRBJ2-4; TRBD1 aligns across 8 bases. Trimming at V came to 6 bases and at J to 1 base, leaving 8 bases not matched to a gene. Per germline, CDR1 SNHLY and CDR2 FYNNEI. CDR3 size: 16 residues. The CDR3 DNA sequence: TGTGCCAGCAGAGGGACAGGATCGATGGCCAAAAACATTCAGTACTTC. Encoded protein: CASRGTGSMAKNIQYF.

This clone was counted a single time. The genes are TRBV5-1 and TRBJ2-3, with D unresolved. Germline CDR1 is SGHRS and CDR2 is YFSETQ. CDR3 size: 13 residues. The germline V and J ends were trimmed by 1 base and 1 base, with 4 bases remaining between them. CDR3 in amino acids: CASSLPGTDTQYF. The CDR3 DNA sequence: TGCGCCAGCAGCTTGCCCGGCACAGATACGCAGTATTTT.

The CDR3 loop reads CASSDPRLGADTQYF. The CDR3 DNA reads as TGCGCCAGCAGTGACCCCCGGCTGGGCGCAGATACGCAGTATTTT. The chain recombines TRBV10-2 with TRBJ2-3, with D unresolved. V shed 3 bases and J shed 4 bases, with 14 bases lying between them. The CDR3 consists of 15 residues. Germline V gene lookup returns CDR1 WSHSY and CDR2 SAAADI.

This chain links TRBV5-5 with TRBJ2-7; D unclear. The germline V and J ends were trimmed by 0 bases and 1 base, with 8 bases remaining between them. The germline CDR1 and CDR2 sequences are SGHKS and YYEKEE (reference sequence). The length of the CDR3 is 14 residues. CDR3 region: CASSLESRSYEQYF. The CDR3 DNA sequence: TGTGCCAGCAGCTTGGAATCCAGGTCCTACGAGCAGTACTTC.

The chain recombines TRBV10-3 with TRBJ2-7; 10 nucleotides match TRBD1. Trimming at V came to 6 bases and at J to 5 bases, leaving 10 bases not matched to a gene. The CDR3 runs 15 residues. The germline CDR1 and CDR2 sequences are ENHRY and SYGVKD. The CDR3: CAIREGAGTGDEQYF. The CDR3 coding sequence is TGTGCCATCAGAGAAGGGGCCGGGACAGGGGACGAGCAGTACTTC.

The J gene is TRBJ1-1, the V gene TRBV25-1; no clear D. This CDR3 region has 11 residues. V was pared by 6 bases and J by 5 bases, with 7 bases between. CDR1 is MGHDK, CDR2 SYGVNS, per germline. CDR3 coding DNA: TGTGCCAGCAGACGGAGTACTGAAGCTTTCTTT. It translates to CASRRSTEAFF.

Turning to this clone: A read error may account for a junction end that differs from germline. CDR3 sequence: CASSLMSSGTGIF. The CDR3 coding sequence is TGTGCCAGCAGCTTGATGAGTTCCGGGACAGGCATTTTT. V and J are TRBV5-6 and TRBJ1-4, with 8 bases matching TRBD1. The CDR3 extends over 13 amino acids. Germline-derived CDR1 and CDR2 are SGHDT and YYEEEE.

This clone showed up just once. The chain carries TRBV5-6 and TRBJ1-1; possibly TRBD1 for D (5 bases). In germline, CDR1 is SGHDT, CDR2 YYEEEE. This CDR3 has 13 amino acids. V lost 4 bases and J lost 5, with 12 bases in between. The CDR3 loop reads CASSPRGGTEAFF. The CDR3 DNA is TGTGCCAGCAGCCCCCGGGGGGGGACTGAAGCTTTCTTT.

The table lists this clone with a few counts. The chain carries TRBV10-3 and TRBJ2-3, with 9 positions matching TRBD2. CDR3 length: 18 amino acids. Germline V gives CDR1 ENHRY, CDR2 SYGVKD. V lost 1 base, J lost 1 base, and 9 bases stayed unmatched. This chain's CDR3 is CAISEWTPRTSGTDTQYF. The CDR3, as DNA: TGTGCCATCAGTGAGTGGACTCCCAGGACTAGCGGCACAGATACGCAGTATTTT.

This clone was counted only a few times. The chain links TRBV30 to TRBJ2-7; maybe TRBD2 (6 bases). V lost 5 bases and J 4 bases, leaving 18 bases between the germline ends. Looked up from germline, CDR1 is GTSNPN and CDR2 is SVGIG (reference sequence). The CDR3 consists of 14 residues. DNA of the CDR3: TGTGCCTGGGGAATGGAGGGGCGCGGATACGAGCAGTACTTC. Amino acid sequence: CAWGMEGRGYEQYF. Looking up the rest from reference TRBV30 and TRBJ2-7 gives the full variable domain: SQTIHQWPATLVQPVGSPLSLECTVEGTSNPNLYWYRQAAGRGLQLLFYSVGIGQISSEVPQNLSASRPQDRQFILSSKKLLLSDSGFYLCAWGMEGRGYEQYFGPGTRLTVT.